Listed below are T cell receptor beta chains from one sample, sequenced in a study of HIV-infected children after antiretroviral therapy interruption. TCRdb itself ran the 3' RACE reads through MiXCR, one entry per CDR3 protein. Of nearly 15,000 distinct CDR3 sequences listed, around 3.4% were seen once; the top ten hold about a third. The sample here was CD45RO+ CD8+ T cells from PBMCs, pooled from several time points, taken from a donor given antiretroviral therapy, either interrupted or continuous. Source of these receptors: a pool of human donors with HIV. CDR3s include the opening cysteine and the closing phenylalanine or tryptophan. The D gene is left open where the match is weak. Some rows have no size entry. The others give once, few or many, or a class for an expanded clone.

>TRBV7-9|many|.|TRBJ2-1
TGTGCCAGCAGCTTGAGAATGGTGGGGCCCGCCTACAATGAGCAGTTCTTC
CASSLRMVGPAYNEQFF
>TRBV28|many|.|TRBJ2-1
TGTGCCAGCAGCGACCGGACCTTTGAGCAGTTCTTC
CASSDRTFEQFF
>TRBV11-2|many|.|TRBJ1-2
TGTGCCAGCAGCCAGGGGAGCGGCTACACCTTC
CASSQGSGYTF
>TRBV29-1|many|.|TRBJ2-7
TGCAGCGTTTCTCCGACCGAACCCTACGAGCAGTACTTC
CSVSPTEPYEQYF
>TRBV6-1|.|.|TRBJ2-7
TGTGCCAGCGCCCACTGGGCAGGGCAAGCCTACGAGCAGTACTTC
CASAHWAGQAYEQYF
>TRBV3-1|medium-sized|.|TRBJ2-5
TGTGCCAGCAGCCAAGAATTACTGGCCCAAGAGACCCAGTACTTC
CASSQELLAQETQYF
>TRBV12-3/TRBV12-4|many|.|TRBJ1-1
TGTGCCAGCAGCAAAACAGGGAACACTGAAGCTTTCTTT
CASSKTGNTEAFF
>TRBV9|many|.|TRBJ1-1
TGTGCCAGCAGCGTGACGTGGAACACTGAAGCTTTCTTT
CASSVTWNTEAFF
>TRBV25-1|medium-sized|.|TRBJ2-7
TGTGCCAGCAGTGAACAAGGAGAGACCTACGAGCAGTACTTC
CASSEQGETYEQYF
>TRBV28|many|TRBD1|TRBJ1-3
TGTGCCAGCAGCCTGACAGGGCCGCGAAACACCATATATTTT
CASSLTGPRNTIYF
>TRBV5-6|few|.|TRBJ2-7
TGTGCCAGCAGCTTGGATGCGCGCACTACCTACGAGCAGTACTTC
CASSLDARTTYEQYF
>TRBV28|many|TRBD1|TRBJ2-5
TGTGCCATCGCGACAGGGCTTAAACAAGAGACCCAGTACTTC
CAIATGLKQETQYF
>TRBV19|many|.|TRBJ1-5
TGTGCCAGTAGTGGACCAGGGGAGAGTCAGCCCCAGCATTTT
CASSGPGESQPQHF
>TRBV6-5|many|.|TRBJ1-6
TGTGCCAGCAGTTACTCGGTGGGGGTGGGTTCACCCCTCCACTTT
CASSYSVGVGSPLHF
>TRBV18|few|TRBD1|TRBJ1-1
TGTGCCAGCTCACTGATCCGGGACAGGGAAACTATGAACACTGAAGCTTTCTTT
CASSLIRDRETMNTEAFF
>TRBV11-3|many|.|TRBJ2-1
TGTGCCAGCAGCTTTTTCGGGGGTCGGGGTGAGCAGTTCTTC
CASSFFGGRGEQFF
>TRBV6-4|many|TRBD2|TRBJ2-3
TGTGCCAGCAGTGACGCGGGGGGCACAGATACGCAGTATTTT
CASSDAGGTDTQYF
>TRBV6-5|many|.|TRBJ2-2
TGTGCCAGCATTTCTAATACCGGGGAGCTGTTTTTT
CASISNTGELFF
>TRBV2|many|.|TRBJ1-1
TGTGCCAGCAAGGAAGCTTTCTTT
CASKEAFF
>TRBV6-5|many|.|TRBJ1-2
TGTGCCAGCAGTTGGGGGTATGGCTACACCTTC
CASSWGYGYTF
>TRBV29-1|many|.|TRBJ1-2
TGCAGCGTTGAAGACCCAGGGGACGATGGCTACACCTTC
CSVEDPGDDGYTF
>TRBV4-3|many|.|TRBJ2-2
TGCGCCAGCAGCCATCGGGACGGGGAGCTGTTTTTT
CASSHRDGELFF
>TRBV19|many|.|TRBJ1-2
TGTGCCAGTAGTATGGGTAGGGGGGAGATCGACTATGGCTACACCTTC
CASSMGRGEIDYGYTF
>TRBV7-6|medium-sized|TRBD1|TRBJ2-7
TGTGCCAGCAGCTTTGGGACAGGGCTTACCTACGAGCAGTACTTC
CASSFGTGLTYEQYF
>TRBV15|many|.|TRBJ2-7
TGTGCCACTCCCAACCCTCACGGGGGTCCCTACGAGCAGTACTTC
CATPNPHGGPYEQYF
>TRBV5-6|many|TRBD1|TRBJ2-5
TGTGCCAGCAGCTTGGGGGACAGGGGGCTTGGAGAGACCCAGTACTTC
CASSLGDRGLGETQYF
>TRBV6-6|medium-sized|TRBD2|TRBJ2-5
TGTGCCAGCAGTTACTCGATAGGACTAGCGGAGACCCAGTACTTC
CASSYSIGLAETQYF
>TRBV6-2/TRBV6-3|many|.|TRBJ2-7
TGTGCCAGCAGTCTGTCTCAGGGGATCTCCTACGAGCAGTACTTC
CASSLSQGISYEQYF
>TRBV7-2|many|.|TRBJ2-1
TGTGCCAGCAGTTCAGGGGACGGACCTTACAATGAGCAGTTCTTC
CASSSGDGPYNEQFF
>TRBV6-1|many|.|TRBJ1-1
TGTGCCAGCAGGAAGACAGATAGAACACTGCGGGAAGCTTTCTTT
CASRKTDRTLREAFF
>TRBV7-8|many|TRBD1|TRBJ2-2
TGTGCCAGCACTCATCGGGACAGCCATTCCGAACTGAACACCGGGGAGCTGTTTTTT
CASTHRDSHSELNTGELFF
>TRBV24-1|few|.|TRBJ2-3
TGTGCCACCAGTTCTCCGACCGAGCGAGGTACGCAGTATTTT
CATSSPTERGTQYF
>TRBV7-9|few|.|TRBJ2-2
TGTGCCAGCGGTGGACGGGCTGACACCGGGGAGCTGTTTTTT
CASGGRADTGELFF
>TRBV6-1|few|.|TRBJ2-7
TGTGCCAGCAATCTGGAGGGGTCCGAGGCCTACGAGCAGTACTTC
CASNLEGSEAYEQYF
>TRBV7-7|many|TRBD2|TRBJ2-3
TGTGCCAGCAGCCATCGCGGGGGGTCTACGCAGTATTTT
CASSHRGGSTQYF
>TRBV5-8|many|TRBD1|TRBJ2-2
TGTGCCAGCAGCTTTATCTCAATCCGACAGGGGGCTGGGAGCACCGGGGAGCTGTTTTTT
CASSFISIRQGAGSTGELFF
>TRBV6-4|many|.|TRBJ2-1
TGTGCCAGCAGTGACGGGGTAGCGGCCAGTGAGCAGTTCTTC
CASSDGVAASEQFF
>TRBV12-3/TRBV12-4|many|.|TRBJ1-6
TGTGCCAGCAGTACGGGGGGTAATTCACCCCTCCACTTT
CASSTGGNSPLHF